This section outlines one TCR beta chain sequence together with its context. These data belong to a study of blood T cell repertoires in COVID-19. CDR1 and CDR2 (germline): GTSNPN, SVGIG (reference sequence). Trimming took off 3 bases at V and 1 base at J, with 15 bases between the two ends. The CDR3 is 15 amino acids. Profiling relied on immunoSEQ multiplex PCR, and the TCRdb table lists in-frame clones only, not all of them. The sample shows 150,000 or so clones, over 65% of them seen only once. What was sequenced was peripheral blood. This sequence joins TRBV30 and TRBJ1-2; D gene uncertain. The source is a man at least 80 years old with acute or convalescent COVID-19. CDR3 in amino acids: CAWSRGFGFNYGYTF. The CDR3 DNA sequence: TGTGCCTGGAGCCGGGGATTCGGGTTTAACTATGGCTACACCTTC.